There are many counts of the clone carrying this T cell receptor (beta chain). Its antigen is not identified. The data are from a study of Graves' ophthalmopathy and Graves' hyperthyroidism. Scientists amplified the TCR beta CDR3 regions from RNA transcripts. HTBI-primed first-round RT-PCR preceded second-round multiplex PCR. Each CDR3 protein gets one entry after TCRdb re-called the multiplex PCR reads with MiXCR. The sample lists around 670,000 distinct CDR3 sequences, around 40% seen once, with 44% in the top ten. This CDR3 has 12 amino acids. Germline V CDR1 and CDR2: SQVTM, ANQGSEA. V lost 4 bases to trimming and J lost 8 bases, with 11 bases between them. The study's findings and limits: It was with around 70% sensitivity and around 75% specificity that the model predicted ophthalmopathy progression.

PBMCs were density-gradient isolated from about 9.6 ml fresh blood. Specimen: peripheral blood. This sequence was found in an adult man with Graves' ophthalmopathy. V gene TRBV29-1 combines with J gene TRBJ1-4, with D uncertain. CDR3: CSVVRGGEKLFF. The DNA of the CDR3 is TGCAGCGTTGTCCGGGGAGGAGAAAAACTGTTTTTT.